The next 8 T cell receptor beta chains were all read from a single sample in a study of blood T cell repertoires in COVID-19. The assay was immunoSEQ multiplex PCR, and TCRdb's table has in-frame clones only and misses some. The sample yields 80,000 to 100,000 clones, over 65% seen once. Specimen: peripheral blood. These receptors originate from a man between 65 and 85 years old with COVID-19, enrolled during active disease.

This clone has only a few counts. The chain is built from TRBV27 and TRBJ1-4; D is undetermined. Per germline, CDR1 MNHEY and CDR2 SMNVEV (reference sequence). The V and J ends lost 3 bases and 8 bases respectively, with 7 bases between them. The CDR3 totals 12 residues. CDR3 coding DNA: TGTGCCAGCAGTTTCCCCGGGGAAAAACTGTTTTTT. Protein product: CASSFPGEKLFF.

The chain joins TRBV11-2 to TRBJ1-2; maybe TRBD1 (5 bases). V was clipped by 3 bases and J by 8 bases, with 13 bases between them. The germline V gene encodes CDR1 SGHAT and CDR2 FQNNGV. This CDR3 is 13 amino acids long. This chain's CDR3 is CASSLGREGGYTF. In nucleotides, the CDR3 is TGTGCCAGCAGCTTGGGCAGGGAGGGAGGCTACACCTTC.

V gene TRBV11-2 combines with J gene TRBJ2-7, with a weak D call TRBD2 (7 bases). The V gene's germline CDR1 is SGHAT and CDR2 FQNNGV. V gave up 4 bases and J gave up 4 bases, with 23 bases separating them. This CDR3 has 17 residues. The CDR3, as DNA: TGTGCCAGCAGCTCCCTCCCCAGCGCGGGGGCGGAATACGAGCAGTACTTC. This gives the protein CASSSLPSAGAEYEQYF.

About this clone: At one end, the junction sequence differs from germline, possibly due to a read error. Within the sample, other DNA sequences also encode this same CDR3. CDR3 coding DNA: TGTGCCAGTAGCCAAATGGGGACTAGCGGGAGGGGATTCTACGAGCAGTACTTC. Its protein is CASSQMGTSGRGFYEQYF. The rearrangement links TRBV4-2 to TRBJ2-7, with 16 bases lining up with TRBD2. Germline V gene data show CDR1 as LGHNA and CDR2 as YNFKEQ. The CDR3 loop spans 18 amino acids.

CDR3 DNA sequence: TGTGCCAGCAGTGAGGCAGGAGGGCCTGGCTACACCTTC. Encoded protein: CASSEAGGPGYTF. The V call is TRBV2, the J call TRBJ1-2; D remains unclear. This CDR3 comprises 13 residues. V lost 3 bases and J lost 7, with 12 bases in between. The germline CDR1 and CDR2 sequences are SNHLY and FYNNEI.

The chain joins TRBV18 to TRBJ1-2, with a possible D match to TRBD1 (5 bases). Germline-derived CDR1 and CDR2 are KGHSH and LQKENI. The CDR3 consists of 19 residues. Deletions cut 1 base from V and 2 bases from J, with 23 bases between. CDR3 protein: CASSPRLLPGTLENYGYTF. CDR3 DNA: TGTGCCAGCTCACCACGTTTATTACCAGGGACTCTCGAGAACTATGGCTACACCTTC.

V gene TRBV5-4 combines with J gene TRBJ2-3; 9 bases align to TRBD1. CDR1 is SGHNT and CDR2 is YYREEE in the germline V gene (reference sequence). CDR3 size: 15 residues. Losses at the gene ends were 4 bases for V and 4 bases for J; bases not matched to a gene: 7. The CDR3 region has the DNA TGTGCCAGCAGCCGCGACAGGGGGTGGTCAGATACGCAGTATTTT. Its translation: CASSRDRGWSDTQYF.

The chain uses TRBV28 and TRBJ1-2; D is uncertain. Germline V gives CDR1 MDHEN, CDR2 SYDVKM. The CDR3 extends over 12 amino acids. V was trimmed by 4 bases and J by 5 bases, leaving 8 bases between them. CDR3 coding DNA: TGTGCCAGCAGTTCCCCCCCTTATGGCTACACCTTC. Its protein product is CASSSPPYGYTF.